The sequence of this T cell receptor beta chain was determined in a study of cytomegalovirus exposure and HLA in healthy donors. The wider study: A preliminary data release comprised around 90 million unique TCRs obtained from HLA-typed donors. Study conclusions and caveats: Through in vitro validation, a few CMV-associated chains were shown to be specific for CMV antigens. Later genetic work tied a missense DCLRE1C variant to beta-chain V and J trimming.

A multiplex PCR was run with 60 Vbeta primers and 13 Jbeta primers. The repertoire was sequenced with immunoSEQ multiplex PCR; TCRdb's copy has only in-frame clones and lacks some. This specimen shows some 42,000 clones; the ten leading clones hold over 1%. Trimming took 2 bases from V and 0 from J, leaving 13 bases between them. CDR3 length equals 16 residues. Per the germline V gene, CDR1 is MRHNA and CDR2 is SNTAGT. On this clone itself: Antigen unknown.

V gene TRBV6-4 combines with J gene TRBJ1-2; D perhaps matches TRBD1 (6 bases). This receptor was obtained from a man aged 30 to 39 in good health and CMV-seronegative. Sequenced material: PBMCs. CDR3 region: CASSDQWDTANYGYTF. CDR3 nucleotides: TGTGCCAGCAGTGACCAGTGGGACACTGCTAACTATGGCTACACCTTC.